Listed below are T cell receptor beta chains from one sample, sequenced in a study of shared clonotypes between healthy human individuals. Assay: immunoSEQ multiplex PCR; the TCRdb copy retains only in-frame clones and omits some. The sample yields around 500,000 clones, more than 75% seen once. The sequenced material came from PBMCs. Every receptor here comes from a woman aged 35 to 49 in good health. Some clones in this sample may be carry-over from other donors' samples. Each CDR3 is given with its conserved first and last residue. D genes are given only for firm matches. The size of a clone is reported for some rows only, either as once, few or many, or as a class for expanded clones.

DNA: TGTGCCAGCAGCCCGGGGACAGCCCCTGGGGGCAATGAGCAGTTCTTC
CDR3: CASSPGTAPGGNEQFF
D: TRBD1
size: -
V: TRBV5-4
J: TRBJ2-1
length: 16

DNA: TGCAGCGTTGATTCGGCAGGGGGCAACGAGCAGTACTTC
CDR3: CSVDSAGGNEQYF
D: TRBD1
size: -
V: TRBV29-1
J: TRBJ2-7
length: 13

DNA: TGTGCCACCAGCAGAGAGAGCTCTGGGGCCAACGTCCTGACTTTC
CDR3: CATSRESSGANVLTF
D: -
size: -
V: TRBV15
J: TRBJ2-6
length: 15

DNA: TGTGCCAGCAGCCTAGCGGGAGGGGGCTACAATGAGCAGTTCTTC
CDR3: CASSLAGGGYNEQFF
D: TRBD2
size: -
V: TRBV6-6
J: TRBJ2-1
length: 15

DNA: TGTGCCAGCGCCACTAGCGGGACCCAAGAGACCCAGTACTTC
CDR3: CASATSGTQETQYF
D: TRBD2
size: -
V: TRBV4-2
J: TRBJ2-5
length: 14

DNA: TGTGCCAGCAGTTTTAGGGACAGGCTCTACGAGCAGTACTTC
CDR3: CASSFRDRLYEQYF
D: TRBD1
size: -
V: TRBV27
J: TRBJ2-7
length: 14

DNA: TGTGCCTGGAGTGTACACCCCTCGGTCCCTCAGTTCTTC
CDR3: CAWSVHPSVPQFF
D: -
size: few
V: TRBV30
J: TRBJ2-1
length: 13

DNA: TGCGCCAGCAGCGTCGGGTCGGGGGGCGCAGATACGCAGTATTTT
CDR3: CASSVGSGGADTQYF
D: -
size: -
V: TRBV5-1
J: TRBJ2-3
length: 15

DNA: TGTGCCAGCAGCCCCGGGAGGGGGGCCAAAAACATTCAGTACTTC
CDR3: CASSPGRGAKNIQYF
D: TRBD2
size: -
V: TRBV7-2
J: TRBJ2-4
length: 15

DNA: TGCGCCAGCAGCCAGGGGGGGAATCGCCAATACAATGAGCAGTTCTTC
CDR3: CASSQGGNRQYNEQFF
D: -
size: -
V: TRBV5-1
J: TRBJ2-1
length: 16

DNA: TGTGCCAGCAGTCTTCGACAGGGATGGCCTCAGCCCCAGCATTTT
CDR3: CASSLRQGWPQPQHF
D: TRBD1
size: -
V: TRBV2
J: TRBJ1-5
length: 15

DNA: TGCGCCAGCAGCCCCAGACAGAGCTCCTACAATGAGCAGTTCTTC
CDR3: CASSPRQSSYNEQFF
D: -
size: many
V: TRBV5-1
J: TRBJ2-1
length: 15

DNA: TGCGCCAGCAGCGACCGGACAGGGGCCTACGAGCAGTACTTC
CDR3: CASSDRTGAYEQYF
D: TRBD1
size: -
V: TRBV4-1
J: TRBJ2-7
length: 14

DNA: TGTGCCAGTAGTAAACGGACGCGGGAGAGCTCCTACAATGAGCAGTTCTTC
CDR3: CASSKRTRESSYNEQFF
D: TRBD2
size: -
V: TRBV19
J: TRBJ2-1
length: 17

DNA: TGTGCCAGCAGTTCCCCCGGGACCGAGAACACCGGGGAGCTGTTTTTT
CDR3: CASSSPGTENTGELFF
D: -
size: -
V: TRBV28
J: TRBJ2-2
length: 16

DNA: TGCGCCAGCAGTGTGGACTACTTCTCCGAGCAGTACTTC
CDR3: CASSVDYFSEQYF
D: -
size: -
V: TRBV5-1
J: TRBJ2-7
length: 13

DNA: TGTGCCAGCTCGAGCTCGGGGAGGAAGCCTCGGCCCTATAGCAATCAGCCCCAGCATTTT
CDR3: CASSSSGRKPRPYSNQPQHF
D: -
size: -
V: TRBV21-1
J: TRBJ1-5
length: 20

DNA: TGTGCCAGCAGTTTTCACAGGGAGGGCAATCAGCCCCAGCATTTT
CDR3: CASSFHREGNQPQHF
D: -
size: -
V: TRBV28
J: TRBJ1-5
length: 15

DNA: TGTGCCAGCAGCTTCGGACAGGGGGCTTATGGCTACACCTTC
CDR3: CASSFGQGAYGYTF
D: TRBD1
size: few
V: TRBV7-2
J: TRBJ1-2
length: 14

DNA: TGTGCCAGCAGACCTGGACAGGGAACCCAAGAGACCCAGTACTTC
CDR3: CASRPGQGTQETQYF
D: TRBD1
size: -
V: TRBV27
J: TRBJ2-5
length: 15

DNA: TGTGCCAGCAGTGTTACGGGTGAACAGCCCCAGCATTTT
CDR3: CASSVTGEQPQHF
D: -
size: -
V: TRBV2
J: TRBJ1-5
length: 13

DNA: TGTGCCAGCAGCTCCCAGACCTCTGGGGCCAACGTCCTGACTTTC
CDR3: CASSSQTSGANVLTF
D: -
size: -
V: TRBV5-4
J: TRBJ2-6
length: 15

DNA: TGTGCCAGCAGCCCCCGGCGAGACACTGAAGCTTTCTTT
CDR3: CASSPRRDTEAFF
D: -
size: -
V: TRBV7-2
J: TRBJ1-1
length: 13

DNA: TGTGCCAGCACCTTAGGACAAAACTATGGCTACACCTTC
CDR3: CASTLGQNYGYTF
D: -
size: -
V: TRBV28
J: TRBJ1-2
length: 13

DNA: TGTGCCAGCAGTTTTAATAGCAGGGGGCAAAGCCAAGAGACCCAGTACTTC
CDR3: CASSFNSRGQSQETQYF
D: TRBD1
size: -
V: TRBV28
J: TRBJ2-5
length: 17

DNA: TGTGCCACCAGCAGAGATCCGGGTACATCGGAGACCCAGTACTTC
CDR3: CATSRDPGTSETQYF
D: -
size: -
V: TRBV15
J: TRBJ2-5
length: 15

DNA: TGTGCCAGCAGTGAAGGCCTGGCGGCTGAAGCTTTCTTT
CDR3: CASSEGLAAEAFF
D: -
size: -
V: TRBV6-1
J: TRBJ1-1
length: 13

DNA: TGTGCCAGCAGGACAGGGCTTTTCTATGGCTACACCTTC
CDR3: CASRTGLFYGYTF
D: TRBD1
size: -
V: TRBV6-1
J: TRBJ1-2
length: 13

DNA: TGCGCCAGCAGCTTTGGACAGGGCAGCTCCTACGAGCAGTACTTC
CDR3: CASSFGQGSSYEQYF
D: TRBD1
size: -
V: TRBV10-1
J: TRBJ2-7
length: 15

DNA: TGTGCCAGCAGTGCCGCCGGGTTGAAAAGTTACACCTTC
CDR3: CASSAAGLKSYTF
D: -
size: -
V: TRBV25-1
J: TRBJ1-2
length: 13

DNA: TGTGCCAGCAGCGCAGGGGGAAGCTCCTACAATGAGCAGTTCTTC
CDR3: CASSAGGSSYNEQFF
D: TRBD1
size: few
V: TRBV9
J: TRBJ2-1
length: 15

DNA: TGTGCCAGCAGCGCCACCGGACAGGGGGGTAATCAGCCCCAGCATTTT
CDR3: CASSATGQGGNQPQHF
D: TRBD1
size: -
V: TRBV5-5
J: TRBJ1-5
length: 16

DNA: TGTGCCAGCAACCTACGGGGGACCGGGGAGCTGTTTTTT
CDR3: CASNLRGTGELFF
D: -
size: -
V: TRBV28
J: TRBJ2-2
length: 13

DNA: TGTGCCAGCAGCTTAGTTACGGGGGACAACTCTGGAAACACCATATATTTT
CDR3: CASSLVTGDNSGNTIYF
D: -
size: -
V: TRBV7-9
J: TRBJ1-3
length: 17

DNA: TGCGCCAGCAGAGCCGGGGCCTACGAGCAGTACTTC
CDR3: CASRAGAYEQYF
D: -
size: -
V: TRBV10-2
J: TRBJ2-7
length: 12

DNA: TGTGCCAGCAGCGCCCTCCGACTAGCGGGGGGGGCCGGGGAGCTGTTTTTT
CDR3: CASSALRLAGGAGELFF
D: TRBD2
size: -
V: TRBV7-9
J: TRBJ2-2
length: 17

DNA: TGTGCCAGCAGTACGCCGGACAGGGACGAGCAGTACTTC
CDR3: CASSTPDRDEQYF
D: TRBD1
size: -
V: TRBV6-1
J: TRBJ2-7
length: 13

DNA: TGTGCCAGCAGTGACTATTCACGTGAAAAACTGTTTTTT
CDR3: CASSDYSREKLFF
D: -
size: -
V: TRBV28
J: TRBJ1-4
length: 13

DNA: TGTGCCAGCAGCCGACTAGCGGGAGACCACACCGGGGAGCTGTTTTTT
CDR3: CASSRLAGDHTGELFF
D: TRBD2
size: -
V: TRBV7-9
J: TRBJ2-2
length: 16

DNA: TGTGCCAGCAGCGGGAGTGGGCTGCCTCCCCCCTACGAGCAGTACTTC
CDR3: CASSGSGLPPPYEQYF
D: -
size: -
V: TRBV2
J: TRBJ2-7
length: 16